This T cell receptor (beta chain) was recorded in a study of control samples from healthy donors and cancer patients. Produced via immunoSEQ multiplex PCR; TCRdb's table is partial and in-frame only. The top ten clones hold 10% to 15% of a sample with some 30,000 clones, 91% of them seen once. The V gene's germline CDR1 is SNHLY and CDR2 FYNNEI. The V end was cut by 7 bases, the J end by 3 bases, with 14 bases between. The CDR3 sequence is 14 residues long. The sequence came from a man aged 45 to 65 with lung cancer. What was sequenced was PBMCs. The gene calls are TRBV2 and TRBJ2-3; D ambiguous. The CDR3 nucleotides are TGTGCCAGCACTATCACCCTGGTTACAGATACGCAGTATTTT. As protein: CASTITLVTDTQYF.